This T cell receptor beta chain originates from a study of control samples from healthy donors and cancer patients. Between the trimmed V and J ends, which lost 5 bases and 4 bases, there was a span of 5 bases. The CDR3 has 11 residues. Germline V gene sequence: CDR1 MDHEN, CDR2 SYDVKM. Assay: immunoSEQ multiplex PCR; the TCRdb copy retains only in-frame clones and omits some. The sample holds roughly 98,000 clones, over 85% seen once. This chain connects TRBV28 to TRBJ1-2, with D unresolved. The source is a man aged 18 to 29 in good health. The sequencing sample was made of blood. The CDR3 here is CASSPTYGYTF. CDR3 bases: TGTGCCAGCAGTCCTACCTATGGCTACACCTTC.